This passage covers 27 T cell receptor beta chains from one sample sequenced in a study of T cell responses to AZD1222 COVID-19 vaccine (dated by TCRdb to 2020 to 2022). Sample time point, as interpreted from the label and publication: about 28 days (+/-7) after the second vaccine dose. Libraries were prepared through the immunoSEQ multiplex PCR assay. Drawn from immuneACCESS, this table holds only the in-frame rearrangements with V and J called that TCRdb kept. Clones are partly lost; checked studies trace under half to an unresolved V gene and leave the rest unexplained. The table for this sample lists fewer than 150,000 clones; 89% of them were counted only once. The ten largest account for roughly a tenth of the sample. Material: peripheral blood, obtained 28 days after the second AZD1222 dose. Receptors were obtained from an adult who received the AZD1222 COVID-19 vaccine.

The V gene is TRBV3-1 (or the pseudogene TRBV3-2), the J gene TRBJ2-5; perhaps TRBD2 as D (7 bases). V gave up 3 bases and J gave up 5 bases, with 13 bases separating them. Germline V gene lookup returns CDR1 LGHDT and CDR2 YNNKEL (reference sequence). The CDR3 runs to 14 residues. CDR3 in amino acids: CASSHRGRGETQYF. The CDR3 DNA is TGTGCCAGCAGCCACCGGGGGCGGGGGGAGACCCAGTACTTC.

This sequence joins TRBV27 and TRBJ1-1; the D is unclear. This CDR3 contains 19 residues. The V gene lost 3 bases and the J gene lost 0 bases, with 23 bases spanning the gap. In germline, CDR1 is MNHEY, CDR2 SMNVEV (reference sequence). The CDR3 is CASSFNRPRPVGMNTEAFF. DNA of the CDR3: TGTGCCAGCAGTTTTAATCGACCGAGGCCGGTTGGCATGAACACTGAAGCTTTCTTT.

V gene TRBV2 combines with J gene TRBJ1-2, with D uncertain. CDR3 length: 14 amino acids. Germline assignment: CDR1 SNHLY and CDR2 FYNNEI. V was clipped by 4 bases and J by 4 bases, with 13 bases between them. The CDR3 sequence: CASSAQDPLYGYTF. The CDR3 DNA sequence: TGTGCCAGCAGTGCTCAGGATCCCCTCTATGGCTACACCTTC.

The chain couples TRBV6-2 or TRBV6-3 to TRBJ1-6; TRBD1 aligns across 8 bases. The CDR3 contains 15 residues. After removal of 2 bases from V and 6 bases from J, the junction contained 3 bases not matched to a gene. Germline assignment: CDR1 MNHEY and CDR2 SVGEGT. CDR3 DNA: TGTGCCAGCAGTTACCCCGACAGGGGTAATTCACCCCTCCACTTT. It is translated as CASSYPDRGNSPLHF.

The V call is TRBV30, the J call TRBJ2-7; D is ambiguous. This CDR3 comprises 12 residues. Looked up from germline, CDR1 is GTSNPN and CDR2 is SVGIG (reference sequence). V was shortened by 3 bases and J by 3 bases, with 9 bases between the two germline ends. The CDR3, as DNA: TGTGCCTGGAGACCCAAGGGCTACGAGCAGTACTTC. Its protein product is CAWRPKGYEQYF.

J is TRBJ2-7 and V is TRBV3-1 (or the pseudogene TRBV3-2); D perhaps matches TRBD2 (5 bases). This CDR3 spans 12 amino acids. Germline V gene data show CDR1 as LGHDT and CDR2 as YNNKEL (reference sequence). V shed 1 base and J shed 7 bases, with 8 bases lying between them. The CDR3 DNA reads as TGTGCCAGCAGCCAAGCGGAGGTTGAGCAGTACTTC. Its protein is CASSQAEVEQYF.

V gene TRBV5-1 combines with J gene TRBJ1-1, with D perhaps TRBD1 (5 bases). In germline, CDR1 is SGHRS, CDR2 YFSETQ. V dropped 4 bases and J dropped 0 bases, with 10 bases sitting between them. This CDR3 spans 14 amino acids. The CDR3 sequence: CASSPRGMNTEAFF. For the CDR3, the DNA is TGCGCCAGCAGCCCAAGGGGTATGAACACTGAAGCTTTCTTT. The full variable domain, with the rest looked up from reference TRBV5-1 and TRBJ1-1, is KAGVTQTPRYLIKTRGQQVTLSCSPISGHRSVSWYQQTPGQGLQFLFEYFSETQRNKGNFPGRFSGRQFSNSRSEMNVSTLELGDSALYLCASSPRGMNTEAFFGQGTRLTVV.

CDR3 coding DNA: TGTGCCAGTGCCTCTAGCGGGTCCTACAATGAGCAGTTCTTC. Translated, it gives CASASSGSYNEQFF. V usage is TRBV3-1 (or the pseudogene TRBV3-2) and J usage is TRBJ2-1; 8 bases are a match to TRBD2. The germline V gene encodes CDR1 LGHDT and CDR2 YNNKEL (reference sequence). V shed 9 bases and J 1 base; nucleotides not matched to a gene: 5. The CDR3 is 14 amino acids.

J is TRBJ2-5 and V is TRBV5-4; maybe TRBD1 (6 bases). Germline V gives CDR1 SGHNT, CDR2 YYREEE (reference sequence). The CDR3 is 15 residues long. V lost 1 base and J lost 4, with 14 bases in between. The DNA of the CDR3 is TGTGCCAGCAGCTTGCCGCCAGGGGTCGGAGAGACCCAGTACTTC. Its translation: CASSLPPGVGETQYF.

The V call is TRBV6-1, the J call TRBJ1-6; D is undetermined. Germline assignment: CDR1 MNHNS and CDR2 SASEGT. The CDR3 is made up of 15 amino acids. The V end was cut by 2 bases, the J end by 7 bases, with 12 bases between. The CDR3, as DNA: TGTGCCAGCAGTGAATTGGTTTCCCGCAATTCACCCCTCCACTTT. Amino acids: CASSELVSRNSPLHF.

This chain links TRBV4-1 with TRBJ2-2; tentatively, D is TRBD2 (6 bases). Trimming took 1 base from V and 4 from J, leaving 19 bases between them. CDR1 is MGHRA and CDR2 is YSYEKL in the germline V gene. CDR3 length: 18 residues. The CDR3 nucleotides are TGCGCCAGCAGCCAAGGGTCCGTGGAGGGGTCGAGCACCGGGGAGCTGTTTTTT. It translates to CASSQGSVEGSSTGELFF.

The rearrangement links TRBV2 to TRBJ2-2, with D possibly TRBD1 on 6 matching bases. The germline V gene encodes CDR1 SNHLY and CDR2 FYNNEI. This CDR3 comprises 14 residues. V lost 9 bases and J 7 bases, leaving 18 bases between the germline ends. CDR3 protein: CASTGQGPFGELFF. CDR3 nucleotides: TGTGCCAGTACGGGGCAGGGGCCGTTCGGGGAGCTGTTTTTT.

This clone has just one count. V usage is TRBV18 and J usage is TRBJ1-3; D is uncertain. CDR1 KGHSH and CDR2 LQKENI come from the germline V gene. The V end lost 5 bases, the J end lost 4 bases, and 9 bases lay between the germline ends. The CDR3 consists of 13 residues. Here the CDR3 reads CASSEVFGNTIYF. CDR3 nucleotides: TGTGCCAGCTCAGAGGTTTTCGGAAACACCATATATTTT.

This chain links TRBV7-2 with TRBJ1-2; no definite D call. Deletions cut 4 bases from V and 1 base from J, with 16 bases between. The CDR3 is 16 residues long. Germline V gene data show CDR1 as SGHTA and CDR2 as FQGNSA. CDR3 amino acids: CASSSAVDFFNYGYTF. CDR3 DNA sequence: TGTGCCAGCAGCTCGGCTGTGGACTTTTTTAACTATGGCTACACCTTC.

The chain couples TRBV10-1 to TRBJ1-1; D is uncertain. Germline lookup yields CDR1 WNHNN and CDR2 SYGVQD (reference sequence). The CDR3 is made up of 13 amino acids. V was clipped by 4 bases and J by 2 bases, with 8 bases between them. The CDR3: CASSVGLNTEAFF. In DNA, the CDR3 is TGCGCCAGCAGTGTCGGACTTAACACTGAAGCTTTCTTT.

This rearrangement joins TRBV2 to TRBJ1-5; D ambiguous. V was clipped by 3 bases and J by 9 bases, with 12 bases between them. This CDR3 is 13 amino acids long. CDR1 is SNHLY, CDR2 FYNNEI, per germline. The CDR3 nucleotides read TGTGCCAGCAGTGAGGCACTGTGGGGGCCCCAGCATTTT. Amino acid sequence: CASSEALWGPQHF.

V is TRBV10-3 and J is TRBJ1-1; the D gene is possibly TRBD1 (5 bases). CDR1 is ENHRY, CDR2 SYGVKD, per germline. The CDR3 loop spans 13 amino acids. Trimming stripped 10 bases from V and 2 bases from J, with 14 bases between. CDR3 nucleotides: TGTGCCACCCAGCAGGGACTAAACACTGAAGCTTTCTTT. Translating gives CATQQGLNTEAFF.

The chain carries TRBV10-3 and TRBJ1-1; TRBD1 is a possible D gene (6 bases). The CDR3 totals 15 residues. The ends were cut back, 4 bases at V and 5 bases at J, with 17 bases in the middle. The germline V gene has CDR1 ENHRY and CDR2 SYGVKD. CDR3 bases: TGTGCCATCAGTGCGGGGGCCGGGGAGGGAACTGAAGCTTTCTTT. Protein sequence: CAISAGAGEGTEAFF.

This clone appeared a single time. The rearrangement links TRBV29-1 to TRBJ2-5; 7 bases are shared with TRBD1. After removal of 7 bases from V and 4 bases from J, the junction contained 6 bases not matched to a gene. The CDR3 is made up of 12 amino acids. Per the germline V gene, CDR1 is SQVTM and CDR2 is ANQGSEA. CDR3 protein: CSADRAAETQYF. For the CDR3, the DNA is TGCAGCGCCGACAGGGCGGCAGAGACCCAGTACTTC.

The CDR3 loop is CASGLGRVGNQPQHF. The CDR3 coding sequence is TGTGCTAGTGGTTTGGGGAGGGTGGGCAATCAGCCCCAGCATTTT. The chain carries TRBV12-5 and TRBJ1-5; D is ambiguous. The CDR3 length is 15 residues. Germline V gene lookup returns CDR1 LGHNT and CDR2 FRNRAP. With 1 base removed from V and 2 bases from J, the gap between germline ends came to 9 bases.

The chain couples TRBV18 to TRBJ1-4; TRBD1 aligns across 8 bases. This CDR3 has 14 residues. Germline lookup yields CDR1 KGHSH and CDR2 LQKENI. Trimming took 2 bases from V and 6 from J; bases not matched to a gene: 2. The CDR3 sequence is CASSPGTGYEKLFF. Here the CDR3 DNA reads TGTGCCAGCTCACCAGGGACAGGCTATGAAAAACTGTTTTTT.

In DNA form, the CDR3 reads TGCGCCAGCAGCCTTGGACTAGGTCTGAGCGAGCAGTACTTC. Translation: CASSLGLGLSEQYF. The chain couples TRBV4-1 to TRBJ2-7; 7 nucleotides match TRBD2. CDR3 size: 14 residues. Germline values: CDR1 MGHRA, CDR2 YSYEKL. V shed 4 bases, J shed 6 bases, and the junction held 9 bases outside the gene matches.

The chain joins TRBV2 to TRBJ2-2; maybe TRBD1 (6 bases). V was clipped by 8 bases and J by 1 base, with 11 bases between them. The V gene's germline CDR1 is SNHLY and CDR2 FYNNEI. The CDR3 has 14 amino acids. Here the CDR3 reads CASGGQQNTGELFF. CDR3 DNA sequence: TGTGCCAGCGGAGGACAGCAGAACACCGGGGAGCTGTTTTTT. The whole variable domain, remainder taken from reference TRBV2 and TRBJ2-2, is EPEVTQTPSHQVTQMGQEVILRCVPISNHLYFYWYRQILGQKVEFLVSFYNNEISEKSEIFDDQFSVERPDGSNFTLKIRSTKLEDSAMYFCASGGQQNTGELFFGEGSRLTVL.

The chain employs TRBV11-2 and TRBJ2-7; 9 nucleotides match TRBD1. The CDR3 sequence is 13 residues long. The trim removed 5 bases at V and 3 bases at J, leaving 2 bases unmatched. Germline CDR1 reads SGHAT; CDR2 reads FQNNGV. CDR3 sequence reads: CASSRDRDYEQYF. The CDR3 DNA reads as TGTGCCAGCAGCCGGGACAGGGACTACGAGCAGTACTTC.

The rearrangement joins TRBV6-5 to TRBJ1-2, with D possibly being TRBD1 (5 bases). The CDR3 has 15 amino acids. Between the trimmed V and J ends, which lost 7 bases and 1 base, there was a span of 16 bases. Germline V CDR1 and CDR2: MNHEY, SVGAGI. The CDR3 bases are TGTGCCAGCACCCCTTACGGGGCGAATAACTATGGCTACACCTTC. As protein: CASTPYGANNYGYTF.

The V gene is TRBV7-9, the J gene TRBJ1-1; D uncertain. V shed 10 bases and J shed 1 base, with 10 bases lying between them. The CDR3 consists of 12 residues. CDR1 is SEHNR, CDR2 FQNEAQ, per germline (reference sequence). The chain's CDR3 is CAIKGTNTEAFF. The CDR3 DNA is TGTGCCATTAAGGGTACGAACACTGAAGCTTTCTTT.

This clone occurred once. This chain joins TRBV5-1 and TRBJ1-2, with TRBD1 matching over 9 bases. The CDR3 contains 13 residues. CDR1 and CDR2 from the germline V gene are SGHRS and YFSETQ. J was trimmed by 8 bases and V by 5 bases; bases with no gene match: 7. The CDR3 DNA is TGCGCCAGCAGTTATGACAGGGGGTCCGGCTACACCTTC. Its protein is CASSYDRGSGYTF.